This TCR beta chain comes out of a study of blood T cell repertoires in COVID-19. Study-wide context: COVID-19 samples from acute and convalescent phases originated in the United States, Italy and Spain. T cells, B-cell-depleted T cells, or PBMCs provided the cDNA or gDNA that served as material.

A remark on this clone: No conserved phenylalanine or tryptophan is present at the end of the CDR3, so a read error is the likely explanation. No DNA is shown, since the ends of the CDR3 on it are uncertain; the CDR3 is the one TCRdb lists.

The CDR3 is 11 amino acids long, termini counted. Germline V gives CDR1 MNHEY, CDR2 SVGAGI. As processed by the authors: How many nucleated cells were present was estimated from reference gene primer amplification. Sequenced by immunoSEQ multiplex PCR; TCRdb stores in-frame clones only, minus some. That table is the source of V, J and clone size, and D and trimming were worked out from the DNA. This table has around 150,000 clones, around 81% appearing once. Specimen: peripheral blood. This clonotype was sampled from a woman aged 55-69 years with acute or convalescent COVID-19. The chain uses TRBV6-5 and TRBJ1-2; the table's D gene call, TRBD1, was not cross checked with the DNA. CDR3: CASSQHRGWVI.